These 8 T cell receptor beta chains were sequenced from one sample in a study of CD8 T cells in Susac syndrome. The RNA, 0.5 to 1 ug, was put through reverse transcription using random hexamers. One entry per CDR3 protein results from TCRdb running MiXCR on the immunoSEQ multiplex PCR reads. The top ten clones hold more than 0.25% of a sample with 95,000 to 150,000 distinct CDR3 sequences, roughly 94% of them seen once. What was sequenced was CD8+ T cells from PBMCs. These receptors all stem from a human donor with Susac syndrome.

The J gene is TRBJ2-7, the V gene TRBV25-1; 9 bases align to TRBD1. The CDR3 runs 13 residues. The trim removed 8 bases at V and 6 bases at J, leaving 8 bases unmatched. The germline gives CDR1 MGHDK, CDR2 SYGVNS. The CDR3 sequence is CASGLQGAREQYF. The CDR3, as DNA: TGTGCCAGCGGGTTACAGGGGGCTCGCGAGCAGTACTTC.

The V and J genes are TRBV13 and TRBJ2-2, with 7 nucleotides matching TRBD1. Germline V gene sequence: CDR1 PRHDT, CDR2 FYEKMQ (reference sequence). The CDR3 is made up of 16 amino acids. Trimming cost V 5 bases and J 2 bases; bases outside gene matches: 8. The CDR3 DNA reads as TGTGCCAGCAGCCCCCAGACAGGGCGCAACACCGGGGAGCTGTTTTTT. Translated: CASSPQTGRNTGELFF.

V usage is TRBV28 and J usage is TRBJ2-2; 8 bases are a match to TRBD1. J gave up 1 base and V 7 bases, and 14 bases lay outside the gene matches. The CDR3 spans 18 residues. Per the germline V gene, CDR1 is MDHEN and CDR2 is SYDVKM. CDR3 region: CASTLYWTGTQNTGELFF. As DNA, the CDR3 is TGTGCCAGCACCCTTTACTGGACAGGGACCCAGAACACCGGGGAGCTGTTTTTT. The full variable domain, rest sourced from reference TRBV28 and TRBJ2-2, is DVKVTQSSRYLVKRTGEKVFLECVQDMDHENMFWYRQDPGLGLRLIYFSYDVKMKEKGDIPEGYSVSREKKERFSLILESASTNQTSMYLCASTLYWTGTQNTGELFFGEGSRLTVL.

The V call is TRBV5-1, the J call TRBJ2-1; 8 bases line up with TRBD1. Germline values: CDR1 SGHRS, CDR2 YFSETQ. Trimming at V came to 0 bases and at J to 6 bases, leaving 8 bases not matched to a gene. The length of the CDR3 is 16 residues. CDR3 in DNA: TGCGCCAGCAGCTTGGCAGGGGGCTTCCTGTCCAATGAGCAGTTCTTC. Protein product: CASSLAGGFLSNEQFF.

The chain carries TRBV20-1 and TRBJ2-1; no clear D. Germline V gene sequence: CDR1 DFQATT, CDR2 SNEGSKA (reference sequence). The CDR3 contains 13 residues. V was shortened by 1 base and J by 4 bases, with 8 bases between the two germline ends. In DNA, the CDR3 is TGCAGTGCTAGAGCAGCGACATACAATGAGCAGTTCTTC. Amino acids: CSARAATYNEQFF.

The chain is built from TRBV29-1 and TRBJ1-1; 7 bases align to TRBD1. The CDR3 is made up of 14 amino acids. J lost 4 bases, V lost 1 base, and 6 bases had no gene match. Germline CDR1 SQVTM, CDR2 ANQGSEA. The CDR3 DNA sequence: TGCAGCGTTGAAGGAAACAGGGGTAGCACTGAAGCTTTCTTT. It yields the protein CSVEGNRGSTEAFF.

The chain couples TRBV6-2 or TRBV6-3 to TRBJ2-7; D might be TRBD1 (6 bases). CDR3 length: 15 residues. Germline lookup yields CDR1 MNHEY and CDR2 SVGEGT. With 7 bases removed from V and 6 bases from J, the gap between germline ends came to 22 bases. The CDR3 spells CASTYQQQGMGEQYF. The CDR3 DNA reads TGTGCCAGCACCTACCAGCAGCAGGGGATGGGCGAGCAGTACTTC.

This chain uses TRBV20-1 with TRBJ2-7; the match to TRBD1 covers 10 bases. There are 15 residues in the CDR3. The V segment lost 4 bases and the J segment 2 bases; nucleotides outside the gene matches: 8. The germline V gene has CDR1 DFQATT and CDR2 SNEGSKA (reference sequence). CDR3 coding DNA: TGCAGTGCTACCGTCCGGGACAGGGGCCCCTACGAGCAGTACTTC. This codes for CSATVRDRGPYEQYF.